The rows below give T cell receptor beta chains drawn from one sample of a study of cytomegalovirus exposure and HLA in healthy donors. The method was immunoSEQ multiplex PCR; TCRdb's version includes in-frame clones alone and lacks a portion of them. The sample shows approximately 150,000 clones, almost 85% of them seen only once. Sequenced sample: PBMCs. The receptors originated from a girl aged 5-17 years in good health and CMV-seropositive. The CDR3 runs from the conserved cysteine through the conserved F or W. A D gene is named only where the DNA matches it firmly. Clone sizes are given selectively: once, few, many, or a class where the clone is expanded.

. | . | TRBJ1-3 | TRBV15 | CATSRERPGAGNTIYF | TGTGCCACCAGCAGAGAACGGCCAGGGGCTGGAAACACCATATATTTT
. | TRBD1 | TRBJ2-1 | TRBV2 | CASSFYRTGTGQYNEQFF | TGTGCCAGCAGCTTCTATCGAACCGGGACAGGGCAATACAATGAGCAGTTCTTC
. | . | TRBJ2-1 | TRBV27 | CASSLVPYLVVGGPRDEQFF | TGTGCCAGCAGTTTGGTACCCTATCTCGTGGTGGGGGGGCCTAGGGATGAGCAGTTCTTC
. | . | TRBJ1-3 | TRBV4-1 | CASSLQGDGNTIYF | TGCGCCAGCAGCCTACAGGGTGATGGAAACACCATATATTTT
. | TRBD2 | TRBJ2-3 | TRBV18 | CASSPTLAGSSTDTQYF | TGTGCCAGCTCACCGACTCTAGCGGGGAGTAGCACAGATACGCAGTATTTT
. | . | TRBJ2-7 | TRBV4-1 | CASSQDFQGGSYEQYF | TGCGCCAGCAGCCAAGATTTCCAGGGGGGATCCTACGAGCAGTACTTC
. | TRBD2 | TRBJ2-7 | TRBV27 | CASRDYAYEQYF | TGTGCCAGCCGGGACTATGCCTACGAGCAGTACTTC
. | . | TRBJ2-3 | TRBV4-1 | CASSQVAGLDTQYF | TGCGCCAGCAGCCAAGTGGCGGGCTTAGATACGCAGTATTTT
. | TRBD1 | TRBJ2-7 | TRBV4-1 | CASSQPTGGIYEQYF | TGCGCCAGCAGCCAACCAACAGGGGGGATCTACGAGCAGTACTTC
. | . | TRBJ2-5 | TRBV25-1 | CASRRGQRVAETQYF | TGTGCCAGCAGGAGAGGGCAAAGGGTGGCAGAGACCCAGTACTTC
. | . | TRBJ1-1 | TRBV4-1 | CASSQDSRQVNTEAFF | TGCGCCAGCAGCCAAGATTCTCGGCAGGTCAACACTGAAGCTTTCTTT
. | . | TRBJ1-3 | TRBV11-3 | CASSLRVRNTIYF | TGTGCCAGCAGCCTCAGGGTGAGGAACACCATATATTTT
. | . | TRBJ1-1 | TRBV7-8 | CASSLRAMNTEAFF | TGTGCCAGCAGCTTACGAGCCATGAACACTGAAGCTTTCTTT
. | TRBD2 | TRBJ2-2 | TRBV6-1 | CASREHTPGLAGGRGTGELFF | TGTGCCAGCAGGGAACACACACCGGGACTAGCGGGGGGGCGGGGCACCGGGGAGCTGTTTTTT
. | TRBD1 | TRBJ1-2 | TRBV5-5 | CASSLADRGNYGYTF | TGTGCCAGCAGCTTGGCGGACAGGGGTAACTATGGCTACACCTTC
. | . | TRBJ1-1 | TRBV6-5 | CASSYSPLPRGTEAFF | TGTGCCAGCAGTTACTCTCCGTTACCTCGGGGGACTGAAGCTTTCTTT
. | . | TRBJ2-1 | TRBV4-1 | CASSQDPGGAYNEQFF | TGCGCCAGCAGCCAAGATCCCGGGGGAGCCTACAATGAGCAGTTCTTC
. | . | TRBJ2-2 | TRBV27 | CASSLQTYTGELFF | TGTGCCAGCAGTTTACAGACTTACACCGGGGAGCTGTTTTTT
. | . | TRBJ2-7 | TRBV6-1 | CASSEAVYCEQYF | TGTGCCAGCAGTGAAGCGGTATACTGCGAGCAGTACTTC
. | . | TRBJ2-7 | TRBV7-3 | CASSSNSYEQYF | TGTGCCAGCAGCTCAAATTCCTACGAGCAGTACTTC
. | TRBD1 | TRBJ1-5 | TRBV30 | CAWSVLTGKVPQHF | TGTGCCTGGAGTGTACTGACAGGGAAGGTGCCCCAGCATTTT
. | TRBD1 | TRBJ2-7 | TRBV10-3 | CAISGPGQDDEQYF | TGTGCCATCAGTGGCCCGGGACAGGATGACGAGCAGTACTTC
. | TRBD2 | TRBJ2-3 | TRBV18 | CATKRERGVQDTQYF | TGTGCCACTAAAAGAGAGCGGGGGGTTCAAGATACGCAGTATTTT
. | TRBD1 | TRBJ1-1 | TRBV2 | CASGTGITEAFF | TGTGCCAGCGGGACAGGGATCACTGAAGCTTTCTTT
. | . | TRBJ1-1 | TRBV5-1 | CASSLLIQGDEVKVVGMNTEAFF | TGCGCCAGCAGCTTGCTGATACAGGGAGACGAGGTGAAGGTAGTTGGAATGAACACTGAAGCTTTCTTT
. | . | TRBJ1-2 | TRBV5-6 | CASSVIPAGGYTF | TGTGCCAGCAGTGTGATTCCCGCAGGAGGCTACACCTTC
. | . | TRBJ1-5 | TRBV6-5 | CASSYGRDQPQHF | TGTGCCAGCAGTTACGGCAGGGATCAGCCCCAGCATTTT
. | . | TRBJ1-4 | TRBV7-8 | CASSLTREKLFF | TGTGCCAGCAGCTTAACGAGAGAAAAACTGTTTTTT
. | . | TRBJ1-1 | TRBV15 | CATSRDVRVNTEAFF | TGTGCCACCAGCAGAGATGTGAGAGTAAACACTGAAGCTTTCTTT
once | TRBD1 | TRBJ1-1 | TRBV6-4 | CASSPTTGGNTEAFF | TGTGCCAGCAGTCCAACCACAGGGGGGAACACTGAAGCTTTCTTT
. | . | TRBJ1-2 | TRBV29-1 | CSVGQGYTF | TGCAGCGTTGGACAGGGCTACACCTTC
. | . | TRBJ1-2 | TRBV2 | CATMGGSGYTF | TGTGCCACCATGGGGGGGTCCGGCTACACCTTC
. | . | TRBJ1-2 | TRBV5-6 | CASSLPGQNYGYTF | TGTGCCAGCAGCTTGCCGGGTCAAAACTATGGCTACACCTTC
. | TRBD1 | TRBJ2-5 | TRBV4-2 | CASSHGTWDRVFQETQYF | TGTGCCAGCAGCCACGGAACGTGGGACAGGGTCTTCCAAGAGACCCAGTACTTC
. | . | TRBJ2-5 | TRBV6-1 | CASRRVRKETQYF | TGTGCCAGCAGGAGGGTCCGGAAAGAGACCCAGTACTTC